This TCR beta chain emerged from a study of cytomegalovirus exposure and HLA in healthy donors. Broader study findings: HLA restriction was apparent for most CMV-associated TCR beta chains in a later analysis.

In this sample, this clone turned up once. Its antigen is not known. In the PCR, 60 Vbeta and 13 Jbeta primers were used. This table comes from immunoSEQ multiplex PCR, and its TCRdb copy is limited to in-frame clones, with some not included. The sample yields fewer than 250,000 clones, around 79% seen once. The CDR3 runs 16 residues. The V gene's germline CDR1 is SGHRS and CDR2 YFSETQ. V dropped 1 base and J dropped 1 base, with 13 bases sitting between them. The chain is built from TRBV5-1 and TRBJ2-3; possible D gene TRBD1, 6 bases. Specimen: PBMCs. The source is a woman between 50 and 59 years old in good health and CMV-seronegative. As DNA, the CDR3 is TGCGCCAGCAGCTTGTTGCCCGACAGGCGCACAGATACGCAGTATTTT. It translates to CASSLLPDRRTDTQYF.